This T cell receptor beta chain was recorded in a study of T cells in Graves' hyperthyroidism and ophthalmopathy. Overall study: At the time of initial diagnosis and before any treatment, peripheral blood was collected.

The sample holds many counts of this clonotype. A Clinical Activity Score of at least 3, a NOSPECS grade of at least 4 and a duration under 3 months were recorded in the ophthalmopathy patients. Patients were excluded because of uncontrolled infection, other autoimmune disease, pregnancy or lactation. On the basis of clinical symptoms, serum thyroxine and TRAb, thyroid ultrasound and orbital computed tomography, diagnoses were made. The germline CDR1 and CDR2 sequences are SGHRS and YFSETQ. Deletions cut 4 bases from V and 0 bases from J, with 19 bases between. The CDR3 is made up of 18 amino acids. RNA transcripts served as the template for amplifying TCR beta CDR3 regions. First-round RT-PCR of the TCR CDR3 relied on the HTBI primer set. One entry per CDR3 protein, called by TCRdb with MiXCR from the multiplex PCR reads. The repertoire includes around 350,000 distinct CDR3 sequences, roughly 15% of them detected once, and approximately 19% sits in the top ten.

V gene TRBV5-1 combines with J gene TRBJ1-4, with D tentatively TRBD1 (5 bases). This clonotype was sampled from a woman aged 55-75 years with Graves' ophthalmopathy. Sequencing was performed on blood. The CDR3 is CASSGGTSAPTTNEKLFF. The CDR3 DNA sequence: TGCGCCAGCAGCGGGGGGACTTCCGCCCCCACAACTAATGAAAAACTGTTTTTT.